The present T cell receptor beta chain was sequenced within a study of blood T cell repertoires in COVID-19. The method was immunoSEQ multiplex PCR; TCRdb's version includes in-frame clones alone and lacks a portion of them. Of under 300,000 clones listed, 65% to 90% are singletons. CDR1 SGHTA and CDR2 FQGNSA come from the germline V gene. V lost 5 bases, J lost 1 base, and 15 bases stayed unmatched. CDR3 size: 18 residues. This clone was observed a handful of times. Sequenced material: PBMCs or T cells enriched from blood (not recorded which). V usage is TRBV7-2 and J usage is TRBJ2-3; 7 bases agree with TRBD2. This clonotype was sampled from a man between 18 and 29 years old who had recovered from COVID-19. The CDR3 region is CASSPSRGWLAGTDTQYF. DNA of the CDR3: TGTGCCAGCAGCCCGAGTCGGGGGTGGCTAGCGGGCACAGATACGCAGTATTTT.